Given below is one T cell receptor (beta chain) in context. Individuals drawn from approximately 26 US areas were roughly 18 to 95 years old. Cohort 3 recovered donors had two negative PCRs, clearance, or symptom resolution. Original analysis: Reference gene primer amplification gave estimated nucleated cell counts. Sequencing was performed with immunoSEQ multiplex PCR; in TCRdb, only in-frame clones are kept and a portion is missing. V, J and clone size are taken as reported in that table, and D and trimming were inferred from the DNA itself. The profile shows roughly 500,000 clones, 70% to 90% of them singletons. This specimen belongs to a study of blood T cell repertoires in COVID-19. Overall study: T cells, B-cell-depleted T cells, or PBMCs supplied cDNA or gDNA.

The length of the CDR3 is 15 residues. Germline values: CDR1 KGHSH, CDR2 LQKENI. The germline V and J ends were trimmed by 3 bases and 1 base, with 10 bases remaining between them. The sequenced sample was PBMCs or T cells enriched from blood (not recorded which). This receptor was taken from a woman aged 35 to 49 who had recovered from COVID-19. V and J are TRBV18 and TRBJ1-5, with D hard to call. CDR3 in DNA: TGTGCCAGCTCACCGATGGGGAGAAGCAATCAGCCCCAGCATTTT. Translating gives CASSPMGRSNQPQHF.